Following are 6 T cell receptor beta chains from one sample sequenced in a study of T-cell memory formation after mild COVID-19. TCRdb re-analysed the 5' RACE reads in MiXCR, keeping a single row per CDR3 protein. This sample carries about 350,000 distinct CDR3 sequences, approximately 15% of them seen once, and the ten largest clones take over 20%. The sample comprised PBMCs or a T cell subset sorted from them (not recorded which). The receptors stem from a man younger than 35 who had mild COVID-19 (a few samples of this study predate the infection). Cell type and time point are not known.

On this clonotype itself: A clone one base away is much larger, so this may be a read error. The chain uses TRBV7-2 and TRBJ2-2; D possibly corresponds to TRBD2 (6 bases). This CDR3 has 14 residues. The germline gives CDR1 SGHTA, CDR2 FQGNSA. V lost 8 bases, J lost 7 bases, and 17 bases lay in between. DNA for the CDR3: TGTGCCAGCGGCGGGAACGACGGGGGCGGGGAGCTGTTTTTT. Translation gives CASGGNDGGGELFF.

This clonotype was counted a few times. The J gene is TRBJ2-1, the V gene TRBV18, with 8 bases that match TRBD2. CDR3 length: 16 amino acids. Losses at the gene ends were 1 base for V and 7 bases for J; bases not matched to a gene: 9. In germline, CDR1 is KGHSH, CDR2 LQKENI. The CDR3 DNA reads TGTGCCAGCTCACCACTGGCGGGGGGCGGACTAAATGAGCAGTTCTTC. Amino acid sequence: CASSPLAGGGLNEQFF.

At least ten counts were recorded for this clonotype. This chain links TRBV12-3 or TRBV12-4 with TRBJ2-5, with 8 bases that match TRBD2. The CDR3 covers 15 residues. The ends lost 3 bases at V and 4 bases at J; junction bases unmatched: 7. DNA of the CDR3: TGTGCCAGCAGTTTTGCCGGGGGGGCCGGAGAGACCCAGTACTTC. Translating gives CASSFAGGAGETQYF.

There are a few counts of this clonotype. This chain uses TRBV7-3 with TRBJ2-1; D perhaps matches TRBD1 (6 bases). Germline V gene lookup returns CDR1 SGHTA and CDR2 FQGTGA. This CDR3 has 15 amino acids. V gave up 6 bases and J gave up 1 base, with 13 bases separating them. DNA for the CDR3: TGTGCCAGCAGTTCGGGACACCAATCCTACAATGAGCAGTTCTTC. This codes for CASSSGHQSYNEQFF.

This clonotype was counted a few times. V gene TRBV4-2 combines with J gene TRBJ2-3; 13 nucleotides match TRBD2. J was trimmed by 6 bases and V by 2 bases; bases with no gene match: 8. Germline loops: CDR1 LGHNA, CDR2 YNFKEQ. This CDR3 has 17 amino acids. Here the CDR3 reads CASSQSTLAGGSDTQYF. The CDR3 bases are TGTGCCAGCAGCCAATCCACACTAGCGGGGGGGTCTGATACGCAGTATTTT.

The V call is TRBV28, the J call TRBJ1-1; D is possibly TRBD1 (6 bases). Trimming stripped 5 bases from V and 5 bases from J, with 24 bases between. The germline CDR1 and CDR2 sequences are MDHEN and SYDVKM. The CDR3 consists of 17 residues. The CDR3 DNA reads TGTGCCAGCAGTACACGCCTACAGGGAGCCCAGAGGACTGAAGCTTTCTTT. Its protein is CASSTRLQGAQRTEAFF.